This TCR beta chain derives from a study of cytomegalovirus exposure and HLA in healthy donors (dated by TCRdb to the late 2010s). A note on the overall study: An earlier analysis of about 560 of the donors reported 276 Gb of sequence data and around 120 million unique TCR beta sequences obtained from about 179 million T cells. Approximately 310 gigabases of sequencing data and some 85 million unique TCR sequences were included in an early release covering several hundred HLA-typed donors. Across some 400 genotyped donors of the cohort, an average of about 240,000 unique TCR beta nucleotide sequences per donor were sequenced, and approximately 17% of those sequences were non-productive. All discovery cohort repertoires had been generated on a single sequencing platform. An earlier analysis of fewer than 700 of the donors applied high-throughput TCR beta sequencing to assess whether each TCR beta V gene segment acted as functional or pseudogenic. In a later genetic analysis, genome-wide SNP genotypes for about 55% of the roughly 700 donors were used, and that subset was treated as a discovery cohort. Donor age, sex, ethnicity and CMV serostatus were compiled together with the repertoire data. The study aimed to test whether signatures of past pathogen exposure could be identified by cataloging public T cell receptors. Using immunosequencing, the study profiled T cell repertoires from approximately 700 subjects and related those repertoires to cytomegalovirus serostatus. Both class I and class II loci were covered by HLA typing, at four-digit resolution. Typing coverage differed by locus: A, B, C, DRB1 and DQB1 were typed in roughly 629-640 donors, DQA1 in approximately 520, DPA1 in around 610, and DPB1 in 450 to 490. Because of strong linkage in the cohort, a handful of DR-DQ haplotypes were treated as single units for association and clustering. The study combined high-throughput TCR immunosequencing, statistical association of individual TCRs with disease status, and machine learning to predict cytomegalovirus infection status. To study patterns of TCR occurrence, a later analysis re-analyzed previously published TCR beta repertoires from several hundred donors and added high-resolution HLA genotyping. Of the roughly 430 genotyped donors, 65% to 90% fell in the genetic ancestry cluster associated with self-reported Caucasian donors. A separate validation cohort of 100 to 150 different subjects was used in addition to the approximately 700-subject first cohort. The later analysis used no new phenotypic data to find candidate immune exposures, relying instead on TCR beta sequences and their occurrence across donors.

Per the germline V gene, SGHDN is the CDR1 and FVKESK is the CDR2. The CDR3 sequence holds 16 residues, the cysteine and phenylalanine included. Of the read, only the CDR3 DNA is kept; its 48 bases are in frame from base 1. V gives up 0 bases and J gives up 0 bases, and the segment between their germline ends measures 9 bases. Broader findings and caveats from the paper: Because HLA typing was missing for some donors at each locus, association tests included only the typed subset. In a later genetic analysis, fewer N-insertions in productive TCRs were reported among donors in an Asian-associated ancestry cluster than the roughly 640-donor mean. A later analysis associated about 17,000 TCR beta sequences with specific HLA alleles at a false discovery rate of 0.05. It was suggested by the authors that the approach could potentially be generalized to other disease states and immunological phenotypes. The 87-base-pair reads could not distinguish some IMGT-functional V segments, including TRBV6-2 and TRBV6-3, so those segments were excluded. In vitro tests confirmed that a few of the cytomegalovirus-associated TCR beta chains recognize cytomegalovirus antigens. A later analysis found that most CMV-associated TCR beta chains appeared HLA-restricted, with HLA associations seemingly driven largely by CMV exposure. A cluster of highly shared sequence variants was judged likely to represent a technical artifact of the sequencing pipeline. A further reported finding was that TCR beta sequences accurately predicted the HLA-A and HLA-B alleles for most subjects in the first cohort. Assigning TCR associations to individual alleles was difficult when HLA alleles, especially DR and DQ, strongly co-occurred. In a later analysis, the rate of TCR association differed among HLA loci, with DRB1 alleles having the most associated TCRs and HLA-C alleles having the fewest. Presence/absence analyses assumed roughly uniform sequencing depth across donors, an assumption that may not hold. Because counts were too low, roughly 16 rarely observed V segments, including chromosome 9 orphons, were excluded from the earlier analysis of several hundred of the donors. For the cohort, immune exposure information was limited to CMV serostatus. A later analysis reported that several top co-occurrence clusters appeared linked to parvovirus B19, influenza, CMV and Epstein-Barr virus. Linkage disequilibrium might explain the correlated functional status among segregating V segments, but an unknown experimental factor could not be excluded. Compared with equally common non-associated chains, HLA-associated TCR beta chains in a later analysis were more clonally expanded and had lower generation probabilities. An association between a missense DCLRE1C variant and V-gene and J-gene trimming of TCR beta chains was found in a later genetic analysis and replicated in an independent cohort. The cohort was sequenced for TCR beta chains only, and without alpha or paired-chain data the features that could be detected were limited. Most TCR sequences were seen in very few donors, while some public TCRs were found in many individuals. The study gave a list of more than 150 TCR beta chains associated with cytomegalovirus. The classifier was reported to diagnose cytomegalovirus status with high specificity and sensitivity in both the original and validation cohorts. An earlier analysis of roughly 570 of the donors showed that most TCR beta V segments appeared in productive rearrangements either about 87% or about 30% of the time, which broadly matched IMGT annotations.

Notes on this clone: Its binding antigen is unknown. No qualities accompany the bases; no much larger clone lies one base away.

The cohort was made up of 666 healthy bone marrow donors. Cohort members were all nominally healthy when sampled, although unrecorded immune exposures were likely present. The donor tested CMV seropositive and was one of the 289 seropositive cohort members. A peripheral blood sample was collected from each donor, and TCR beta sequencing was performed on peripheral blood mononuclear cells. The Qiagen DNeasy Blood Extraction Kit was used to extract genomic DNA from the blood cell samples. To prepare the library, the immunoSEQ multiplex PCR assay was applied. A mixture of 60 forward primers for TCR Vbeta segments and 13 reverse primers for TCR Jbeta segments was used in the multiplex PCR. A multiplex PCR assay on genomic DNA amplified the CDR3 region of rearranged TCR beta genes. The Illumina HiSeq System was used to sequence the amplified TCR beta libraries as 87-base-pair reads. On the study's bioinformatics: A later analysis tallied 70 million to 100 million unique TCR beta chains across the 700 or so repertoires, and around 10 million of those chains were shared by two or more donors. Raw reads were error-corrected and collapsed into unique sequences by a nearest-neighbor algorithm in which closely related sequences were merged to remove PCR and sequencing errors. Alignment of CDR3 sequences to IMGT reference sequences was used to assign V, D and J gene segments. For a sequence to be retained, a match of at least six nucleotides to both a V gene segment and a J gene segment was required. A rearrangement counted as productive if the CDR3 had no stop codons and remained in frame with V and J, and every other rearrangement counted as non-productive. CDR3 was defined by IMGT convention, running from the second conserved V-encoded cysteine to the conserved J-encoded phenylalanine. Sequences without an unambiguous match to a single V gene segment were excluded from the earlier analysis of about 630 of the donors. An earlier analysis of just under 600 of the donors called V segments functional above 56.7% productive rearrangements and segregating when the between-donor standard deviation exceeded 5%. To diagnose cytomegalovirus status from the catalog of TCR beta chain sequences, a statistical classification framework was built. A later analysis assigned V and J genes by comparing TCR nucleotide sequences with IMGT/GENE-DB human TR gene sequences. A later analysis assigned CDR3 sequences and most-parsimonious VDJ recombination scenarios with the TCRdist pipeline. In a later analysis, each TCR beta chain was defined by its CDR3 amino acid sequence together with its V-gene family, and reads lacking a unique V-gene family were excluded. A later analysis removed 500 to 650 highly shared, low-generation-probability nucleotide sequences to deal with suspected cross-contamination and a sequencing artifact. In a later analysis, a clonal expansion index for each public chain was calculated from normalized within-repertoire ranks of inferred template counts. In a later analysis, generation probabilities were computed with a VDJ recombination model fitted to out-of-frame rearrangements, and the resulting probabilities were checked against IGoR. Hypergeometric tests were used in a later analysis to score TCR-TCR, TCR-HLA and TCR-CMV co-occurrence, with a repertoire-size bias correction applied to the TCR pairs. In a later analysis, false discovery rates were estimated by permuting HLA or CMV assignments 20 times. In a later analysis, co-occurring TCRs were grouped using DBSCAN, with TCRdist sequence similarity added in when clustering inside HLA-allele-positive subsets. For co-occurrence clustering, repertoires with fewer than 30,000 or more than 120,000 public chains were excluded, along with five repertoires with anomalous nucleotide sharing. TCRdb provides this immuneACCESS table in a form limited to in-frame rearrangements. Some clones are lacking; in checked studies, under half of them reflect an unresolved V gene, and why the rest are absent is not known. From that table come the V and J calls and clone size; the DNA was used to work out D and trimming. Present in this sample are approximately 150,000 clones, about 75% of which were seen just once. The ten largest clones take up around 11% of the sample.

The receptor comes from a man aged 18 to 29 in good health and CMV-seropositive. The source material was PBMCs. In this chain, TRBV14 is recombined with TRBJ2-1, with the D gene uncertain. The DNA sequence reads TGTGCCAGCAGCCAAGATTTTCTCGTCTCCTACAATGAGCAGTTCTTC. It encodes CASSQDFLVSYNEQFF.